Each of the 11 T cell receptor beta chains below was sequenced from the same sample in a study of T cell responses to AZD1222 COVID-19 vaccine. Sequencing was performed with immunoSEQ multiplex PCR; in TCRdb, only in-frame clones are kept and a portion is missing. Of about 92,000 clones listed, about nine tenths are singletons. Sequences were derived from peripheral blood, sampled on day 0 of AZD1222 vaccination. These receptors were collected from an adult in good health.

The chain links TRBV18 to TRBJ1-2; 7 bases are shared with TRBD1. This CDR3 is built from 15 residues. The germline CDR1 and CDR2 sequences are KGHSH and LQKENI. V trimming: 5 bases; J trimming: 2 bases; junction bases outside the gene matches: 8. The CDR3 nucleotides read TGTGCCAGCTCATACGGACAGGTGAACAACTATGGCTACACCTTC. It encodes CASSYGQVNNYGYTF.

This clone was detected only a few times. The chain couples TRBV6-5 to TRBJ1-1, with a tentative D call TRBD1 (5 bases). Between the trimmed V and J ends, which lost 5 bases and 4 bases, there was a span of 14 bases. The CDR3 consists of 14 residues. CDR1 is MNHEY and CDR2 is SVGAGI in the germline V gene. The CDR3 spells CASSHAWGVTEAFF. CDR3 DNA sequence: TGTGCCAGCAGTCATGCATGGGGGGTCACTGAAGCTTTCTTT.

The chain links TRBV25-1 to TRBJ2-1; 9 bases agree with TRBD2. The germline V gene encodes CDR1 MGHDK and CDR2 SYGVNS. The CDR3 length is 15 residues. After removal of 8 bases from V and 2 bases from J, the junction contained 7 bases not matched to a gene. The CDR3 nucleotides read TGTGCCAGCTCTTCCCTAGCGGGACCCTACAATGAGCAGTTCTTC. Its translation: CASSSLAGPYNEQFF.

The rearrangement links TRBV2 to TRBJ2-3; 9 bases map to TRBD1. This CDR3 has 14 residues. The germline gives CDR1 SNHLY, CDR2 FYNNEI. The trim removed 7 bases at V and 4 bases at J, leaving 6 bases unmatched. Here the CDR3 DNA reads TGTGCCAGCATAGGGACAGGGAACCCAGATACGCAGTATTTT. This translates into CASIGTGNPDTQYF. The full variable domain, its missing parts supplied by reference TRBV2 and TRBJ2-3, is EPEVTQTPSHQVTQMGQEVILRCVPISNHLYFYWYRQILGQKVEFLVSFYNNEISEKSEIFDDQFSVERPDGSNFTLKIRSTKLEDSAMYFCASIGTGNPDTQYFGPGTRLTVL.

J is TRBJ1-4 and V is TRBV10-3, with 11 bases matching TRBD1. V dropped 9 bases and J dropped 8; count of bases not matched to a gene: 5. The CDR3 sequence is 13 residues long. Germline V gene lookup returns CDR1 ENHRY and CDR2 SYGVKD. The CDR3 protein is CAIGQGAVEKLFF. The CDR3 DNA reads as TGTGCCATAGGACAGGGGGCTGTGGAAAAACTGTTTTTT.

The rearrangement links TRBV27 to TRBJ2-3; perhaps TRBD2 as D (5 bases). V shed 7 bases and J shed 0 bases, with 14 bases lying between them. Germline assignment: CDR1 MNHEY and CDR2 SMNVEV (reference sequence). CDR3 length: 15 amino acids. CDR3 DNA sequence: TGTGCCAGCACCCGAGAGGGTACTAGCACAGATACGCAGTATTTT. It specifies CASTREGTSTDTQYF.

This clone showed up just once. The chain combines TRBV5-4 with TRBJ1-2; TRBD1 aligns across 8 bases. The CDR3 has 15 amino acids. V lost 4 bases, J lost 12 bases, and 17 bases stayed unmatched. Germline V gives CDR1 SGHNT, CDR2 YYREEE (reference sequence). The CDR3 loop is CASSPNPGQEEGHTF. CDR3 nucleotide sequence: TGTGCCAGCAGCCCGAATCCGGGACAGGAGGAAGGGCACACCTTC.

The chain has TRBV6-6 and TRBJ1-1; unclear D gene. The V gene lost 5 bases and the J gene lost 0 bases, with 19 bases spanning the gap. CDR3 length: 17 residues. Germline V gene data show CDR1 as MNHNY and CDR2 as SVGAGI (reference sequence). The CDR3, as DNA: TGTGCCAGCAGTCGTCAACCGGGCCCTCAAGTGAACACTGAAGCTTTCTTT. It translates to CASSRQPGPQVNTEAFF.

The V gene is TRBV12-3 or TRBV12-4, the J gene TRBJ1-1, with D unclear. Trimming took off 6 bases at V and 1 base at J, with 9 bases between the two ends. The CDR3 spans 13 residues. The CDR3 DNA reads TGTGCCAGCAGCCAACCTGGGAACACTGAAGCTTTCTTT. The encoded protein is CASSQPGNTEAFF.

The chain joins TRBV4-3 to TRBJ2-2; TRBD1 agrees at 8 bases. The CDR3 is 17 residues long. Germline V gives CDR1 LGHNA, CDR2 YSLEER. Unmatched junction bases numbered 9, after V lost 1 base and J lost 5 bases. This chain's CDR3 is CASSQGLGQGATGELFF. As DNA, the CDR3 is TGCGCCAGCAGCCAAGGGTTAGGGCAGGGGGCGACCGGGGAGCTGTTTTTT.

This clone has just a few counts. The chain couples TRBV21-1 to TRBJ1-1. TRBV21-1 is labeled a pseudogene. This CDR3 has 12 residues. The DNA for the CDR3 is TGTGCCAGCAGCAAGGAGGACACTGAAGCTTTCTTT. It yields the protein CASSKEDTEAFF.